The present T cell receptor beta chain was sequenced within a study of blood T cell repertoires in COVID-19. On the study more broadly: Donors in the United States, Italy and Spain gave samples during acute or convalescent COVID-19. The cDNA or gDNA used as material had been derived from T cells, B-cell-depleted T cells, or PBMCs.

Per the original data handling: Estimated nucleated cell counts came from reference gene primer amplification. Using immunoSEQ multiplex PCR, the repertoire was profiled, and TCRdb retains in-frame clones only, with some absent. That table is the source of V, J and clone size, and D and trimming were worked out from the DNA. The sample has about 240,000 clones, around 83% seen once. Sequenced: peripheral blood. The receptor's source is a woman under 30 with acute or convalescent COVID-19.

The CDR3 region has the DNA TGTGCCTGCCGGGACGACAGGGGCTACGAGCAGTACTTC. It yields the protein CACRDDRGYEQYF. The V and J genes are TRBV30 and TRBJ2-7; TRBD1 agrees at 8 bases. Trimming cost V 6 bases and J 3 bases; bases outside gene matches: 7. This CDR3 is built from 13 residues. Looked up from germline, CDR1 is GTSNPN and CDR2 is SVGIG (reference sequence).